The text below deals with one T cell receptor beta chain. Its antigen remains unidentified. The read stops 3 residues short of the end of the CDR3; the missing end is completed from the germline J gene. Every participant had a single incident cervical HPV16 infection, and women with prevalent HPV16 infections were excluded. Cervical HPV DNA was detected by MY09/MY11 PCR, and genotyping was performed by dot-blot hybridization. Roughly 16 mL of heparinized blood were centrifuged, and the buffy coat was split into aliquots, frozen at -30 degrees C, and then kept at -80 degrees C. QIAGEN kits were used to extract genomic DNA from buffy coat specimens. The data are from a study of T cells in women clearing cervical HPV infection (dated by TCRdb to 2017 to 2018). Regarding the complete study: The cases were 25 to 30 women with histologically confirmed HPV16-related CIN3 or worse, and 2 of these cases were invasive cancers. Controls were some 26 women whose single incident HPV16 infection cleared within 12 months without precancer or cancer developing. Case blood was taken at the visit when the lesion was first identified, whereas control blood was taken when infection was no longer detected. For cases, a median interval of 149 days, with an interquartile range of 90 to 200 days, was observed between lesion detection and blood sampling. Since only a few of the women had HLA typing available, the possibility that HLA type was acting as a confounder could not be ruled out. This exploratory proof-of-principle case-control study, nested within the Guanacaste HPV Natural History Study in Costa Rica, compared TCR repertoires among women with different cervical HPV16 outcomes. Cases and controls were matched on year of sample collection and on age within five years. Median age was roughly 33 years in cases versus just over 37 in controls, and baseline characteristics did not differ significantly. The parent cohort enrolled over 8,500 women aged 18 or older in Guanacaste, Costa Rica, in about 1992 to 1995 and followed the women for less than eight years. Five blinded duplicates per group were added as quality controls, so that roughly 60 samples were obtained: around 50 participants and roughly ten replicates.

Using the immunoSEQ assay, multiplex PCR amplified TCR beta CDR3 regions from an average of approximately 1,100 ng of genomic DNA per sample. Primer bias was corrected in the assay by using a complete synthetic TCR repertoire to establish an amplification baseline. The amplicons were sequenced on the Illumina platform. The published analysis was carried out like this. Sequence errors were corrected by clustering with frequency ratios and a modified nearest-neighbor algorithm, and the sequences were then analyzed in the immunoSEQ Analyzer using IMGT gene definitions. At each rarefaction depth, TCR richness and evenness were averaged over 20 rarefaction repeats, and samples with fewer sequences than the depth were excluded. Relative abundances of V, D and J genes were compared between groups using Wilcoxon rank sum tests, with FDR correction applied. Blinded duplicates gave an intraclass correlation of roughly 95% for TCR richness and an average of about 76% across around 70 gene segments. The table was pulled from immuneACCESS by TCRdb, which kept in-frame rearrangements only. Such tables lose some clones; where checked, under half of the loss comes from unresolved V genes, and the rest has no known cause. The V and J calls and clone size come from that table; D and trimming were worked out from the DNA. This sample's listing comprises fewer than 35,000 clones. More than 4% of the sample is held by the ten biggest clonotypes.

Broader findings and caveats from the paper: The cross-sectional design could not show whether the associations came before the infection or were a result of it, and neither effector/memory subsets nor HPV-specific T cells were isolated. Significantly higher TCR repertoire richness was observed in CIN3+ cases than in controls across sequencing depths, whereas no difference in evenness was found. Lower TRBV6-7 relative abundance was observed in cases than in controls (about 0.1% versus 0.15%; Bonferroni P = 0.0008). Cases were distinguished from controls with an estimated AUC of approximately 0.83 by random forest classifiers combining richness and V gene abundances. Because the number of T cells in each sample was unknown, differences in richness could reflect differing T-cell content rather than repertoire biology.

The junction carries 9 bases between V and J, which are trimmed by 3 bases and 7 bases respectively. Its CDR3 holds 12 amino acids, cysteine through phenylalanine. Sequencing covers 27 bases of the CDR3, shown here with the frame starting at base 1. The germline V gene encodes CDR1 SGHNT and CDR2 YYREEE (reference sequence). Sequencing used blood buffy coat. The sequence derives from a woman between 18 and 70 years old with a cervical HPV16 infection that either progressed to CIN3+ or cleared (not recorded which). Recombination joined TRBV5-4 with TRBJ2-3; possibly the D gene is TRBD1, per 6 matching bases. The encoded CDR3 is CASSYTGNTQYF. Partial CDR3 DNA: TGTGCCAGCAGCTACACAGGGAATACG. With all but the CDR3 taken from the reference TRBV5-4 and TRBJ2-3 genes, the full variable domain is: ETGVTQSPTHLIKTRGQQVTLRCSSQSGHNTVSWYQQALGQGPQFIFQYYREEENGRGNFPPRFSGLQFPNYSSELNVNALELDDSALYLCASSYTGNTQYFGPGTRLTVL.